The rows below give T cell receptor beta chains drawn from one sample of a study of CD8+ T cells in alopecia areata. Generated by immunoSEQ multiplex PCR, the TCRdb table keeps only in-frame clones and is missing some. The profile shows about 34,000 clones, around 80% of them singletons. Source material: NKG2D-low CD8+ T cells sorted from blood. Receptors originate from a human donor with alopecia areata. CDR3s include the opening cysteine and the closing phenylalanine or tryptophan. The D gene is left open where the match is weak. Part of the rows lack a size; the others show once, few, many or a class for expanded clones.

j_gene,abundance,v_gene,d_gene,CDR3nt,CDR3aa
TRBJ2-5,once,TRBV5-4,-,TGTGCCAGCAGCTTAGTCGGGGAAGAGACCCAGTACTTC,CASSLVGEETQYF
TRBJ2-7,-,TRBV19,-,TGTGCCAGTAGTATATTCGACCAAAGCGGGGAGCAGTACTTC,CASSIFDQSGEQYF
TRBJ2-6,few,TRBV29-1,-,TGCAGCGTTGTAGCAGGCGGCTTGAATCTGACTTTC,CSVVAGGLNLTF
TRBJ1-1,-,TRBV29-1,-,TGCAGCGTAGGGTCAGACACTGAAGCTTTCTTT,CSVGSDTEAFF
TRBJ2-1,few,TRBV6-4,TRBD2,TGTGCCAGCAGCCCGACTAGCGGTCCCTACAATGAGCAGTTCTTC,CASSPTSGPYNEQFF
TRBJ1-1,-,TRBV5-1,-,TGCGCCAGCAGCTTGGCTCTGGGGGCTCCTGAAGCTTTCTTT,CASSLALGAPEAFF
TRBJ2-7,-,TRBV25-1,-,TGTGCCAGCACTGGGAGTTACTCCTACGAGCAGTACTTC,CASTGSYSYEQYF
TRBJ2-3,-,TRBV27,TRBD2,TGTGCCAGCGCCAGCGGGACGAGCACAGATACGCAGTATTTT,CASASGTSTDTQYF
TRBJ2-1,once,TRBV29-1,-,TGCAGCGTTGAAGTGGTCAGTACCAATGAGCAGTTCTTC,CSVEVVSTNEQFF
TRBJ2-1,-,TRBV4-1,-,TGCGCCAGCAGCCAAGAGTACGGGACCCCCTACAATGAGCAGTTCTTC,CASSQEYGTPYNEQFF
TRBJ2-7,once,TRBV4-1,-,TGCGCCAGCAGCCCGACGACCAAAATCTCCTACGAGCAGTACTTC,CASSPTTKISYEQYF
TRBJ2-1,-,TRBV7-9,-,TGTGCCAGCAGCTTTGGGGACATCGCGAATGAGCAGTTCTTC,CASSFGDIANEQFF
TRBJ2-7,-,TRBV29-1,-,TGCAGCGTTGAGACATGGAGCTCCTACGAGCAGTACTTC,CSVETWSSYEQYF
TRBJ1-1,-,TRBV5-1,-,TGCGCCAGCAGCTGGGGGACTGAAGCTTTCTTT,CASSWGTEAFF
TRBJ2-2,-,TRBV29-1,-,TGCAGCGTTGAGATGACAGACACCGGGGAGCTGTTTTTT,CSVEMTDTGELFF
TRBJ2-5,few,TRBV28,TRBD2,TGTGCCAGCAGTTTCCGGTTTTCGGCGGGGGGGCAAGAGACCCAGTACTTC,CASSFRFSAGGQETQYF
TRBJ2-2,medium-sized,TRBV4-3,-,TGCGCCAGCAGCCAAAGACAGCCCAACACCGGGGAGCTGTTTTTT,CASSQRQPNTGELFF
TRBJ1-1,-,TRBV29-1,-,TGCAGCGTTTTACCGGGGAACACTGAAGCTTTCTTT,CSVLPGNTEAFF
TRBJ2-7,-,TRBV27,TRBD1,TGTGCCAGCAGCCACGGGACAGATACCTACGAGCAGTACTTC,CASSHGTDTYEQYF
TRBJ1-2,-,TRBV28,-,TGTGCCAGCAGTCCCGATAGGCCTATCGGAGGCTACACCTTC,CASSPDRPIGGYTF
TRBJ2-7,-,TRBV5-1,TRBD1,TGCGCCAGCAGCTTGTTCCCGGTCGGGACAGGCCGTTCCTACGAGCAGTACTTC,CASSLFPVGTGRSYEQYF
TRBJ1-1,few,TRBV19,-,TGTGCCAGTAGTATTGGCAGGGCCACTGAAGCTTTCTTT,CASSIGRATEAFF
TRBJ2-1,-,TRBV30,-,TGTGCCTGGAGTGTAATGTGGCTAGACTCCTACAATGAGCAGTTCTTC,CAWSVMWLDSYNEQFF
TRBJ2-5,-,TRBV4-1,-,TGCGCCAGCAGCCCGGGACGTAAAGAGACCCAGTACTTC,CASSPGRKETQYF
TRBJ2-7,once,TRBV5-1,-,TGCGCCAGCAGCCCACAGGGACTTGAGCAGTACTTC,CASSPQGLEQYF
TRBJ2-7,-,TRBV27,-,TGTGCCAGCAGCACCGCAGGGGGGGCCTACGAGCAGTACTTC,CASSTAGGAYEQYF
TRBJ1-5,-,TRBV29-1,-,TGCAGCGTTGTTACGGATAGCAATCAGCCCCAGCATTTT,CSVVTDSNQPQHF
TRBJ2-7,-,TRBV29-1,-,TGCAGCTTCTCGACAGATTCCTACGAGCAGTACTTC,CSFSTDSYEQYF
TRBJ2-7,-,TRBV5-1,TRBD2,TGCGCCAGCAGCCTAACGGGACTAGCGGGACTCTACGAGCAGTACTTC,CASSLTGLAGLYEQYF
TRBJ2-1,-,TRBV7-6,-,TGTGCCAGCAGCTTAGTTCGGACGCTCCCCTACAATGAGCAGTTCTTC,CASSLVRTLPYNEQFF
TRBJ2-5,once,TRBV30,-,TGTGCCTGGACCAGCCTGCAGCCAGGGGAGACCCAGTACTTC,CAWTSLQPGETQYF
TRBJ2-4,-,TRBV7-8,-,TGTGCCAGCAGCTTAGTACTGCGGGGTCTAGCCAAAAACATTCAGTACTTC,CASSLVLRGLAKNIQYF
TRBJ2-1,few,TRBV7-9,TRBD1,TGTGCCAGCAGCCCCACGGGACAGGGGTTTTCAAATGAGCAGTTCTTC,CASSPTGQGFSNEQFF
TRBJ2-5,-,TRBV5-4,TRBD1,TGTGCCAGCAGCAAGGGACAGTACCAAGAGACCCAGTACTTC,CASSKGQYQETQYF
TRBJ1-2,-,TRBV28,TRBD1,TGTGCCAGCAGTCCACGGACAGGGGGATTCTATGGCTACACCTTC,CASSPRTGGFYGYTF
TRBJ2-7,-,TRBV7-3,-,TGTGCCAGCAGTGACCTCGATTTCCGGGAGAGTTACTACGAGCAGTACTTC,CASSDLDFRESYYEQYF
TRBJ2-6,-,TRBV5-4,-,TGTGCCAGCAGCTGGCCCGGGACTGGGGCCAACGTCCTGACTTTC,CASSWPGTGANVLTF
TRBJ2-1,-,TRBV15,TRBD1,TGTGCCACCAGCAGCAGGGACAGGGGCCACAATGAGCAGTTCTTC,CATSSRDRGHNEQFF
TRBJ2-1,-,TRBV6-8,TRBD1,TGTGCCAGCAGTTACCGGGGACAGAAAGAGCAGTTCTTC,CASSYRGQKEQFF
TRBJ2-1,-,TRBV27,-,TGTGCCAGCAGTTCTCAGGGTCCCAATGAGCAGTTCTTC,CASSSQGPNEQFF
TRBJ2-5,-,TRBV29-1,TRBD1,TGCAGCGTTGATGGTCGGGACAGGGGTCAAGAGACCCAGTACTTC,CSVDGRDRGQETQYF
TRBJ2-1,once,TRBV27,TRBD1,TGTGCCAGCCGGGACAGGGGGCTGAATGAGCAGTTCTTC,CASRDRGLNEQFF
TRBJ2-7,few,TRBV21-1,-,TGTGCCAGCAGCAAAGTTCGATTAGCGCGAGCCTACGAGCAGTACTTC,CASSKVRLARAYEQYF
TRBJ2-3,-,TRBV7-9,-,TGTGCCAGCACTTTCCTAAGGGACCGTACAGATACGCAGTATTTT,CASTFLRDRTDTQYF
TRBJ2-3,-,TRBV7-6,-,TGTGCCAGCAGCTTTCCCGAGGGTATGGCAGATACGCAGTATTTT,CASSFPEGMADTQYF
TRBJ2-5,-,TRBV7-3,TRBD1,TGTGCCAGCAGCTTAACGTCAGGGGGCGAGGAGACCCAGTACTTC,CASSLTSGGEETQYF
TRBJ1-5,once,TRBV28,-,TGTGCCAGCAGTTTATTACAGGATAGCAATCAGCCCCAGCATTTT,CASSLLQDSNQPQHF
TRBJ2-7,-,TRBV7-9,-,TGTGCCAGCAGCGGCCAGGGGGGCTACGAGCAGTACTTC,CASSGQGGYEQYF
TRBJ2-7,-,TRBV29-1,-,TGCAGCGTAACAGGTCCCCTCTCCTACGAGCAGTACTTC,CSVTGPLSYEQYF
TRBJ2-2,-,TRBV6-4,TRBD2,TGTGCCAGCAGTGTAGCGGGAGACACCGGGGAGCTGTTTTTT,CASSVAGDTGELFF